This paragraph reports one T cell receptor beta chain. These data belong to a study of T cell changes during pregnancy in multiple sclerosis. Assay: immunoSEQ multiplex PCR; the TCRdb copy retains only in-frame clones and omits some. This sample has around 35,000 clones, with 75% to 95% found just once. V lost 0 bases to trimming and J lost 4 bases; unmatched junction nucleotides: 5. The CDR3 is made up of 16 amino acids. Per germline, CDR1 LGHNA and CDR2 YSLEER. The sequences come from CD8+ T cells from peripheral blood mononuclear cells, collected in the first trimester of pregnancy. The chain is built from TRBV4-3 and TRBJ2-1; TRBD2 aligns across 8 bases. This sequence originates from a female donor with multiple sclerosis, enrolled in a pregnancy study. The CDR3 reads CASSQDAGTSYNEQFF. CDR3 DNA: TGCGCCAGCAGCCAAGATGCGGGGACTAGTTACAATGAGCAGTTCTTC.